The rows below give T cell receptor beta chains drawn from one sample of a study of beta chain features in type 1 diabetes. TCRdb's table, derived via immunoSEQ multiplex PCR, lists solely in-frame clones and lacks some. This table has around 430,000 clones, approximately 28% appearing once. Sequencing was done on a sample of naive CD4+ T cells from blood. Receptors were obtained from a man aged 18 to 30 in good health. CDR3s include the opening cysteine and the closing phenylalanine or tryptophan. The order of the fields is V gene, clone size, CDR3 length, D gene, J gene, CDR3 protein, CDR3 DNA. The D gene is left open where the match is weak. Size values are once, few and many counts, or a class for expanded clones, and some rows have none.

>TRBV10-3|.|14|.|TRBJ2-7
CAISESIGTPEQYF
TGTGCCATCAGTGAGTCGATCGGGACACCCGAGCAGTACTTC
>TRBV10-3|.|13|.|TRBJ1-4
CAISDRGAEKLFF
TGTGCCATCAGTGACCGGGGGGCGGAAAAACTGTTTTTT
>TRBV30|few|15|TRBD2|TRBJ2-3
CAWSLVAGVTDTQYF
TGTGCCTGGAGTTTAGTAGCGGGAGTGACAGATACGCAGTATTTT
>TRBV9|.|15|TRBD2|TRBJ2-7
CASSAGTSAPYEQYF
TGTGCCAGCAGCGCCGGGACTAGCGCCCCTTACGAGCAGTACTTC
>TRBV30|.|11|.|TRBJ1-1
CATTVSTEAFF
TGTGCGACGACAGTCAGCACTGAAGCTTTCTTT
>TRBV7-2|few|15|TRBD1|TRBJ1-5
CASSSTQGGNQPQHF
TGTGCCAGCAGCTCCACTCAGGGGGGCAATCAGCCCCAGCATTTT
>TRBV7-9|.|15|TRBD1|TRBJ2-3
CASSFQQGVKDTQYF
TGTGCCAGCAGCTTTCAGCAGGGGGTTAAAGATACGCAGTATTTT
>TRBV30|few|16|TRBD2|TRBJ2-3
CAWSTFRDYNTDTQYF
TGTGCCTGGAGTACGTTCCGGGACTATAACACAGATACGCAGTATTTT
>TRBV5-1|.|12|.|TRBJ2-5
CASSVIQETQYF
TGCGCCAGCAGCGTGATTCAAGAGACCCAGTACTTC
>TRBV5-4|few|14|TRBD2|TRBJ2-5
CASKGSGGRETQYF
TGTGCCAGCAAGGGTTCTGGCGGGAGAGAGACCCAGTACTTC
>TRBV7-2|few|15|.|TRBJ1-5
CASSLVVFSNQPQHF
TGTGCCAGCAGCTTGGTAGTATTCAGCAATCAGCCCCAGCATTTT
>TRBV18|once|14|.|TRBJ2-1
CASSPADRYNEQFF
TGTGCCAGCTCACCCGCGGACAGATACAATGAGCAGTTCTTC
>TRBV25-1|.|15|.|TRBJ2-1
CASSESGSSYNEQFF
TGTGCCAGCAGTGAGAGCGGTAGCTCCTACAATGAGCAGTTCTTC
>TRBV29-1|.|12|.|TRBJ2-4
CSVDPGEDIQYF
TGCAGCGTTGATCCAGGGGAGGACATTCAGTACTTC
>TRBV5-1|few|15|TRBD1|TRBJ2-7
CASSTGQGLAYEQYF
TGCGCCAGCAGCACAGGACAGGGCCTGGCCTACGAGCAGTACTTC
>TRBV29-1|.|10|TRBD2|TRBJ2-1
CSVALAGVFF
TGCAGCGTGGCTCTAGCGGGAGTGTTCTTC